Many counts were recorded for the clone carrying this TCR beta chain. TCRdb re-called the 5' RACE reads with MiXCR, one entry per CDR3 protein. The sample has approximately 35,000 distinct CDR3 sequences, approximately 5% seen once. These data belong to a study of early T cells in non-severe SARS-CoV-2 infection. V was cut by 2 bases and J by 3 bases, with 11 bases left in between. The CDR3 spans 14 residues. The V gene's germline CDR1 is SGHRS and CDR2 YFSETQ. Sequencing was performed on whole blood. The clonotype was recovered from an adult who was a healthcare worker with PCR-confirmed SARS-CoV-2 infection or an uninfected control (not recorded which). This chain joins TRBV5-1 and TRBJ1-1; D possibly corresponds to TRBD1 (5 bases). CDR3: CASSLLDSHTEAFF. The CDR3 nucleotides read TGCGCCAGCAGCTTACTCGACAGCCACACTGAAGCTTTCTTT.